Listed below are T cell receptor beta chains from one sample, sequenced in a study of shared clonotypes between healthy human individuals. The repertoire was sequenced with immunoSEQ multiplex PCR; TCRdb's copy has only in-frame clones and lacks some. The table shows roughly 2.1 million clones, with 85% to 95% occurring only once. Sequencing used naive CD8+ T cells from PBMCs. The receptor set was obtained from a man younger than 35 in good health. Some clones in this sample may be carry-over from other donors' samples. CDR3s include the opening cysteine and the closing phenylalanine or tryptophan. D genes are given only for firm matches. The listing skips clone size in some rows; elsewhere it reads once, few, many or a size class.

TRBD1 . TRBJ2-5 TRBV5-4 TGTGCCAGCAGCTATGACAGGGAAATTCAAGAGACCCAGTACTTC CASSYDREIQETQYF
TRBD1 . TRBJ1-5 TRBV27 TGTGCCAGCAGTCTAAGGACAGGGGGGCAGCCCCAGCATTTT CASSLRTGGQPQHF
TRBD1 . TRBJ1-1 TRBV2 TGTGCCAGCAGGCTGGGACAGGGAACAAGTCATGAAGCTTTCTTT CASRLGQGTSHEAFF
TRBD1 . TRBJ1-2 TRBV11-2 TGTGCCAGCAGCTTAGTTAGCAGGGGGCCAGGCTACACCTTC CASSLVSRGPGYTF
TRBD1 . TRBJ2-7 TRBV7-2 TGTGCCAGCAGCTCGGGACAGGGGGCCTCCTACGAGCAGTACTTC CASSSGQGASYEQYF
. . TRBJ2-2 TRBV6-5 TGTGCCAGCAGTTACTCAGTAACGAACACCGGGGAGCTGTTTTTT CASSYSVTNTGELFF
. . TRBJ1-1 TRBV7-9 TGTGCCAGCAGCTTATCGTTGGGTCTGAACACTGAAGCTTTCTTT CASSLSLGLNTEAFF
. . TRBJ2-2 TRBV7-9 TGTGCCAGCAGCTCCCCTGAGAGACTGCTAAACACCGGGGAGCTGTTTTTT CASSSPERLLNTGELFF
. . TRBJ2-1 TRBV9 TGTGCCAGCAGCGTTCGGGGGCAGAGCTCCTACAATGAGCAGTTCTTC CASSVRGQSSYNEQFF
TRBD2 few TRBJ2-1 TRBV7-9 TGTGCCAGCAGGGGACTAGCGGGAGACAATGAGCAGTTCTTC CASRGLAGDNEQFF
. . TRBJ2-3 TRBV5-4 TGTGCCAGCAGGGGGGGAGGGGGAGCCGGTACAGATACGCAGTATTTT CASRGGGGAGTDTQYF
. . TRBJ2-2 TRBV27 TGTGCCAGCAGTTTATCGTTGGCGGCAGTGAACACCGGGGAGCTGTTTTTT CASSLSLAAVNTGELFF
TRBD2 . TRBJ2-2 TRBV27 TGTGCCAGCAGTCCCCCACTAGCGGGAGGGCGAACCGGGGAGCTGTTTTTT CASSPPLAGGRTGELFF